The 8 T cell receptor beta chains listed next were all sequenced from one sample in a study of cytomegalovirus exposure and HLA in healthy donors. Primers for the PCR totalled 60 Vbeta and 13 Jbeta. Measured with immunoSEQ multiplex PCR; TCRdb has only the in-frame clones, and not every one. The sample contains 150,000 to 180,000 clones, 65% to 85% of which appear only once. The specimen sequenced was PBMCs. These receptor sequences come from a man in his late teens or twenties in good health and CMV-seronegative.

This clone was detected only a few times. The V call is TRBV19, the J call TRBJ1-3; D remains ambiguous. Germline V lookup: CDR1 LNHDA, CDR2 SQIVND (reference sequence). The length of the CDR3 is 12 residues. Trimming took off 3 bases at V and 3 bases at J, with 3 bases between the two ends. This chain's CDR3 is CASSINGNTIYF. The CDR3, as DNA: TGTGCCAGTAGTATTAATGGAAACACCATATATTTT.

The chain employs TRBV25-1 and TRBJ2-5; the D gene is possibly TRBD2 (7 bases). The V and J ends lost 3 bases and 5 bases respectively, with 16 bases between them. This CDR3 has 15 amino acids. Germline-derived CDR1 and CDR2 are MGHDK and SYGVNS. CDR3 DNA sequence: TGTGCCAGCAGTGACTCACGGGGGGCAGGGGAGACCCAGTACTTC. As protein: CASSDSRGAGETQYF.

In the case of this clone: The junction does not match germline at one end; this may be a read error. The chain employs TRBV30 and TRBJ2-6; a weak D match, TRBD1 (5 bases). Germline assignment: CDR1 GTSNPN and CDR2 SVGIG (reference sequence). This CDR3 spans 18 amino acids. The CDR3 is CAWTDQLLFSSGANGLTF. CDR3 DNA: TGTGCCTGGACGGACCAGCTACTTTTTAGCTCTGGGGCCAACGGCCTGACTTTC.

The rearrangement uses TRBV7-9 and TRBJ2-1; 9 bases match TRBD2. This CDR3 contains 18 residues. Germline V gene sequence: CDR1 SEHNR, CDR2 FQNEAQ (reference sequence). Trimming removed 3 bases from V and 4 bases from J; junction bases left unmatched: 13. The CDR3 region is CASSFPGVSGGPYNEQFF. The CDR3 region has the DNA TGTGCCAGCAGCTTCCCCGGCGTTAGCGGGGGTCCATACAATGAGCAGTTCTTC.

CDR3: CASSDRGLKGAFF. CDR3 nucleotide sequence: TGTGCCAGCAGTGACAGGGGGCTTAAGGGGGCTTTCTTT. V is TRBV6-1 and J is TRBJ1-1, with 8 bases identical to TRBD1. J gave up 11 bases and V 3 bases, and 8 bases lay outside the gene matches. The length of the CDR3 is 13 residues. The germline CDR1 and CDR2 sequences are MNHNS and SASEGT.

The chain couples TRBV27 to TRBJ2-3; D is uncertain. V lost 1 base and J lost 3, with 14 bases in between. CDR1 is MNHEY and CDR2 is SMNVEV in the germline V gene (reference sequence). The CDR3 length is 16 residues. CDR3 loop: CASSLFAEMFTDTQYF. The CDR3 nucleotides read TGTGCCAGCAGTTTATTTGCTGAGATGTTTACAGATACGCAGTATTTT.

This clone has more than one count but fewer than ten. This rearrangement joins TRBV7-3 to TRBJ2-1, with TRBD2 matching over 12 bases. Losses at the gene ends were 5 bases for V and 8 bases for J; bases not matched to a gene: 7. The CDR3 runs to 15 residues. The germline gives CDR1 SGHTA, CDR2 FQGTGA. CDR3 in DNA: TGTGCCAGCAGCCCGCTAGCGGGGGGGTCGGATGAGCAGTTCTTC. This encodes CASSPLAGGSDEQFF.

The rearrangement links TRBV7-6 to TRBJ2-5; 9 bases are shared with TRBD1. This CDR3 has 17 amino acids. The V segment lost 3 bases and the J segment 1 base; nucleotides outside the gene matches: 9. Germline CDR1 reads SGHVS; CDR2 reads FNYEAQ. The CDR3 region has the DNA TGTGCCAGCAGCTTGGAAACAGGGGGCGCGGCCCAAGAGACCCAGTACTTC. Protein sequence: CASSLETGGAAQETQYF.